The TCR beta chain under discussion was sequenced for a study of blood T cell repertoires in COVID-19. Study information: From the United States, Italy and Spain came samples of acute and convalescent COVID-19.

The V gene's germline CDR1 is MNHEY and CDR2 SMNVEV (reference sequence). V lost 1 base to trimming and J lost 4 bases, with 19 bases between them. There are 17 residues in the CDR3. Cohort 3 donors counted as recovered after two negative PCRs, clearance, or resolved symptoms. Method: immunoSEQ multiplex PCR; TCRdb's copy keeps in-frame clones and lacks some. The sample holds around 300,000 clones, 85% seen once. The J gene is TRBJ1-1, the V gene TRBV27; D possibly corresponds to TRBD1 (5 bases). Input material: PBMCs or T cells enriched from blood (not recorded which). The TCR was taken from a woman aged 45-65 years who had recovered from COVID-19. The CDR3 loop reads CASSLFFIRDRATEAFF. The CDR3 region has the DNA TGTGCCAGCAGTTTATTTTTCATCAGGGATCGGGCCACTGAAGCTTTCTTT.